Listed here are 28 T cell receptor beta chains from one sample, sequenced in a study of blood T cell repertoires in COVID-19. Profiling relied on immunoSEQ multiplex PCR, and the TCRdb table lists in-frame clones only, not all of them. The data contain 70,000 to 75,000 clones, roughly 81% of them singletons. The source material was peripheral blood. The receptors originated from a woman aged 70-85 years with acute or convalescent COVID-19.

The rearrangement links TRBV24-1 to TRBJ2-1; 7 bases are a match to TRBD2. The germline V gene encodes CDR1 KGHDR and CDR2 SFDVKD. The CDR3 runs to 12 residues. V was clipped by 9 bases and J by 8 bases; unmatched bases: 6. CDR3 sequence (DNA): TGTGCCACCGGGGGGGTAGAGTATGAGCAGTTCTTC. It specifies CATGGVEYEQFF.

This chain connects TRBV25-1 to TRBJ1-6, with D possibly being TRBD1 (5 bases). CDR3 length equals 13 residues. From germline, CDR1 is MGHDK and CDR2 SYGVNS. V was shortened by 6 bases and J by 7 bases, with 10 bases between the two germline ends. The CDR3 DNA is TGTGCCAGCAGGGACACTCAAAATTCACCCCTCCACTTT. It yields the protein CASRDTQNSPLHF.

This chain uses TRBV19 with TRBJ2-2; 10 positions agree with TRBD2. After removal of 1 base from V and 7 bases from J, the junction contained 9 bases not matched to a gene. Germline CDR1 is LNHDA and CDR2 is SQIVND (reference sequence). The CDR3 runs 17 residues. DNA for the CDR3: TGTGCCAGTAGTATAGGCGGTCTAGCGGGAGTAGTCGGGGAGCTGTTTTTT. Its translation: CASSIGGLAGVVGELFF.

The rearrangement joins TRBV5-1 to TRBJ2-5; a possible D gene is TRBD2 (6 bases). Germline V gives CDR1 SGHRS, CDR2 YFSETQ. V was clipped by 0 bases and J by 4 bases, with 7 bases between them. This CDR3 comprises 13 residues. The CDR3 coding sequence is TGCGCCAGCAGCTTGGGGGGAGGAGAGACCCAGTACTTC. It specifies CASSLGGGETQYF. Based on the CDR3 plus reference TRBV5-1 and TRBJ2-5, the full variable domain is KAGVTQTPRYLIKTRGQQVTLSCSPISGHRSVSWYQQTPGQGLQFLFEYFSETQRNKGNFPGRFSGRQFSNSRSEMNVSTLELGDSALYLCASSLGGGETQYFGPGTRLLVL.

The chain is built from TRBV6-6 and TRBJ2-5, with TRBD1 matching over 9 bases. The germline gives CDR1 MNHNY, CDR2 SVGAGI (reference sequence). CDR3 length equals 16 residues. Germline trimming cut 3 bases from V and 0 bases from J; bases unmatched to any gene: 5. DNA of the CDR3: TGTGCCAGCAGTTATTCGGGGACAGGGTACCAAGAGACCCAGTACTTC. Its protein is CASSYSGTGYQETQYF.

Only one count was recorded for this clone. The V gene is TRBV7-5, the J gene TRBJ1-3; the listed D gene, TRBD1, was not tested against the DNA. TRBV7-5 is an annotated pseudogene. This CDR3 contains 23 residues. Here the CDR3 reads CARSFSPGTGGPITPSSGNTIYF. CDR3 nucleotide sequence: TGTGCCAGAAGCTTTAGTCCCGGGACAGGGGGCCCTATTACCCCGAGCTCTGGAAACACCATATATTTT.

This clone was recorded only once. V usage is TRBV6-5 and J usage is TRBJ2-7; D perhaps matches TRBD2 (5 bases). CDR3 size: 15 residues. V dropped 0 bases and J dropped 4 bases, with 13 bases sitting between them. CDR1 and CDR2 from the germline V gene are MNHEY and SVGAGI. The DNA for the CDR3 is TGTGCCAGCAGTTACTCGAAGAACAGCGGATACGAGCAGTACTTC. This sequence encodes CASSYSKNSGYEQYF.

The rearrangement links TRBV30 to TRBJ1-6; a weak D match, TRBD1 (5 bases). Looked up from germline, CDR1 is GTSNPN and CDR2 is SVGIG (reference sequence). V was shortened by 0 bases and J by 11 bases, with 11 bases between the two germline ends. The CDR3 is 13 residues long. For the CDR3, the DNA is TGTGCCTGGAGTGTATGGGGCAGGACACCCCTCCACTTT. It codes for CAWSVWGRTPLHF.

This clone was seen a single time. The V and J genes are TRBV27 and TRBJ1-2; unclear D gene. Deletions cut 9 bases from V and 4 bases from J, with 12 bases between. The germline CDR1 and CDR2 sequences are MNHEY and SMNVEV (reference sequence). The CDR3 consists of 12 residues. CDR3 in DNA: TGTGCCAGGGGGTGGGAGGGCTATGGCTACACCTTC. Its protein is CARGWEGYGYTF.

J is TRBJ2-5 and V is TRBV10-3; D possibly corresponds to TRBD1 (6 bases). The germline V gene encodes CDR1 ENHRY and CDR2 SYGVKD. Trimming stripped 11 bases from V and 6 bases from J, with 25 bases between. The CDR3 extends over 15 amino acids. The CDR3 region is CAPQKKAGEMKTQYF. In nucleotides, the CDR3 is TGTGCCCCCCAGAAGAAGGCAGGGGAGATGAAGACCCAGTACTTC.

The rearrangement links TRBV12-5 to TRBJ2-2; the match to TRBD1 covers 7 bases. The CDR3 sequence is 15 residues long. Germline V CDR1 and CDR2: LGHNT, FRNRAP. Losses at the gene ends were 6 bases for V and 2 bases for J; bases not matched to a gene: 6. The CDR3 bases are TGTGCTAGTGGAACGGGACAGAGAAACACCGGGGAGCTGTTTTTT. Its translation: CASGTGQRNTGELFF.

V usage is TRBV7-9 and J usage is TRBJ1-2; 10 positions agree with TRBD1. Trimming took 5 bases from V and 3 from J; bases not matched to a gene: 6. Per germline, CDR1 SEHNR and CDR2 FQNEAQ (reference sequence). The CDR3 contains 15 residues. CDR3 sequence: CASSKDRGLYYGYTF. The CDR3 DNA reads as TGTGCCAGCAGCAAAGACAGGGGGCTTTACTATGGCTACACCTTC.

In DNA, the CDR3 is TGTGCCAGTAGTATTACCCGACAGGGGTACGGCGAGACCCAGTACTTC. The encoded protein is CASSITRQGYGETQYF. V gene TRBV19 combines with J gene TRBJ2-5; 8 bases are a match to TRBD1. V lost 3 bases and J lost 5; bases outside the gene matches: 11. Germline lookup yields CDR1 LNHDA and CDR2 SQIVND (reference sequence). The CDR3 extends over 16 amino acids.

This clone was observed once. The chain recombines TRBV5-1 with TRBJ1-4; D is ambiguous. V was pared by 5 bases and J by 6 bases, with 14 bases between. The germline V gene has CDR1 SGHRS and CDR2 YFSETQ. The CDR3 consists of 14 residues. The CDR3 spells CASRNQVPDEKLFF. The CDR3 coding sequence is TGCGCCAGCAGGAATCAGGTTCCGGATGAAAAACTGTTTTTT. The full variable domain, in which reference TRBV5-1 and TRBJ1-4 provide the parts outside the CDR3, is KAGVTQTPRYLIKTRGQQVTLSCSPISGHRSVSWYQQTPGQGLQFLFEYFSETQRNKGNFPGRFSGRQFSNSRSEMNVSTLELGDSALYLCASRNQVPDEKLFFGSGTQLSVL.

The rearrangement links TRBV7-8 to TRBJ2-5, with 7 bases that match TRBD2. With 4 bases clipped from V and 4 bases from J, the junction kept 6 bases outside the gene matches. The germline V gene has CDR1 SGHVS and CDR2 FQNEAQ. The CDR3 runs to 14 residues. The CDR3 coding sequence is TGTGCCAGCAGCTCTTCGACTAGCCTAGAGACCCAGTACTTC. Protein: CASSSSTSLETQYF.

The CDR3 is CASSQGSTRVKRTTNQPQHF. CDR3 DNA sequence: TGTGCCAGCAGCCAAGGTAGTACGCGGGTAAAGAGAACTACCAATCAGCCCCAGCATTTT. The J gene is TRBJ1-5, the V gene TRBV3-1 (or the pseudogene TRBV3-2); D uncertain. This CDR3 contains 20 residues. Per the germline V gene, CDR1 is LGHDT and CDR2 is YNNKEL (reference sequence). Deletions cut 1 base from V and 3 bases from J, with 25 bases between.

This clone has just one count. This chain uses TRBV27 with TRBJ2-7; tentatively, D is TRBD1 (7 bases). This CDR3 is built from 14 residues. Looked up from germline, CDR1 is MNHEY and CDR2 is SMNVEV (reference sequence). Trimming took off 2 bases at V and 4 bases at J, with 12 bases between the two ends. The CDR3, as DNA: TGTGCCAGCAGTTTAAGGAGGGGGCTATACGAGCAGTACTTC. Protein sequence: CASSLRRGLYEQYF.

The chain recombines TRBV12-1 with TRBJ2-7; the D call TRBD2 from the table was never checked on the DNA. TRBV12-1 is tagged as a pseudogene. The CDR3 runs to 15 residues. Here the CDR3 DNA reads TGTGCCAGCAGCTTTAGCGGGTCCTATGTGGGGGAGCAGTACTTC. Residues: CASSFSGSYVGEQYF.

The chain employs TRBV27 and TRBJ2-1; D is possibly TRBD2 (6 bases). V lost 3 bases, J lost 5 bases, and 11 bases lay in between. This CDR3 is built from 14 residues. In germline, CDR1 is MNHEY, CDR2 SMNVEV (reference sequence). CDR3 DNA sequence: TGTGCCAGCAGTTTGTTAGCGGCAGACAATGAGCAGTTCTTC. Translation gives CASSLLAADNEQFF.

The gene calls are TRBV5-1 and TRBJ1-4; a possible D gene is TRBD1 (6 bases). Trimming took off 2 bases at V and 7 bases at J, with 15 bases between the two ends. Germline CDR1 and CDR2: SGHRS and YFSETQ. This CDR3 is built from 15 residues. The CDR3 DNA sequence: TGCGCCAGCAGCTTTAATCAGGGGTCAGGTGAAAAACTGTTTTTT. Protein: CASSFNQGSGEKLFF.

Points on this clone: Within the sample, other DNA sequences also encode this same CDR3. This chain uses TRBV20-1 with TRBJ1-4; no clear D gene. Germline V CDR1 and CDR2: DFQATT, SNEGSKA (reference sequence). The CDR3 has 11 amino acids. Trimming took off 5 bases at V and 8 bases at J, with 9 bases between the two ends. CDR3: CSASYREKLFF. DNA for the CDR3: TGCAGTGCTTCCTATCGGGAAAAACTGTTTTTT.

The V gene is TRBV4-1, the J gene TRBJ1-5; D is possibly TRBD1 (5 bases). The CDR3 contains 16 residues. V was trimmed by 0 bases and J by 3 bases, leaving 12 bases between them. Germline lookup yields CDR1 MGHRA and CDR2 YSYEKL. This CDR3 reads CASSQEGQSFNQPQHF. Written as DNA, the CDR3 is TGCGCCAGCAGCCAAGAGGGGCAGAGCTTCAATCAGCCCCAGCATTTT.

In this sample, this clone turned up once. The chain uses TRBV7-9 and TRBJ1-1, with a possible D match to TRBD1 (6 bases). Per germline, CDR1 SEHNR and CDR2 FQNEAQ (reference sequence). The CDR3 covers 15 residues. The V end was cut by 1 base, the J end by 4 bases, with 13 bases between. CDR3 sequence reads: CASSLVMGGGTEAFF. Here the CDR3 DNA reads TGTGCCAGCAGCTTAGTGATGGGAGGGGGCACTGAAGCTTTCTTT.

This clone was counted a single time. The chain couples TRBV28 to TRBJ2-7; the D gene is possibly TRBD1 (7 bases). Germline V lookup: CDR1 MDHEN, CDR2 SYDVKM. Trimming stripped 3 bases from V and 0 bases from J, with 15 bases between. CDR3 length equals 16 residues. As DNA, the CDR3 is TGTGCCAGCAGTTTCCACCGCGGGACAGACTCCTACGAGCAGTACTTC. Amino acid sequence: CASSFHRGTDSYEQYF.

V is TRBV27 and J is TRBJ1-2; TRBD1 might be the D (5 bases). V was trimmed by 7 bases and J by 4 bases, leaving 28 bases between them. CDR1 and CDR2 (germline): MNHEY, SMNVEV (reference sequence). This CDR3 has 18 amino acids. DNA of the CDR3: TGTGCCAGCAAGAACTCAGGTCCTGGATGGGGTCAGGGCTATGGCTACACCTTC. The encoded protein is CASKNSGPGWGQGYGYTF.

The gene calls are TRBV30 and TRBJ1-2; possible D gene TRBD1, 6 bases. This CDR3 contains 15 residues. Germline V lookup: CDR1 GTSNPN, CDR2 SVGIG (reference sequence). Deletions cut 4 bases from V and 4 bases from J, with 19 bases between. The CDR3: CAWTILAGTSYGYTF. CDR3 in DNA: TGTGCCTGGACCATTCTAGCCGGGACATCCTATGGCTACACCTTC.

The chain carries TRBV15 and TRBJ2-7; D may be TRBD1 (5 bases). This CDR3 is 15 amino acids long. V gave up 0 bases and J gave up 3 bases, with 12 bases separating them. The germline gives CDR1 LNHNV, CDR2 YYDKDF (reference sequence). The chain's CDR3 is CATSRDLPTDYEQYF. CDR3 in DNA: TGTGCCACCAGCAGAGATCTCCCGACAGACTACGAGCAGTACTTC.

The chain is built from TRBV3-1 (or the pseudogene TRBV3-2) and TRBJ1-1; tentatively, D is TRBD1 (5 bases). The germline V gene has CDR1 LGHDT and CDR2 YNNKEL (reference sequence). This CDR3 is built from 14 residues. V was clipped by 3 bases and J by 5 bases, with 13 bases between them. The CDR3 DNA reads TGTGCCAGCAGCCAGGGACTTCTGGAAACTGAAGCTTTCTTT. It yields the protein CASSQGLLETEAFF.